These T cell receptor beta chains were read from a single sample in a study of shared clonotypes between healthy human individuals. The assay was immunoSEQ multiplex PCR, and TCRdb's table has in-frame clones only and misses some. The sample has about 2,500,000 clones, around nine tenths seen once; the top ten hold roughly 0.13%. Sequencing was performed on naive CD4+ T cells sorted from blood. The receptors originated from a man younger than 30 in good health. CDR3s leave out the opening cysteine and the closing phenylalanine or tryptophan. Fields, in order: V gene, clone size, J gene, CDR3 protein. Size tells how often a clone was seen (once, few, many) or the class of an expanded clone, and some rows leave it out.

>TRBV5-4|-|TRBJ2-4
ASSADLTLAKNIQY
>TRBV5-1|once|TRBJ2-2
ASSTEGVPGELF
>TRBV18|few|TRBJ2-7
ASSRVDGSYEQY
>TRBV5-8|-|TRBJ2-7
ASSFSGTSGSNN
>TRBV19|-|TRBJ2-2
ASSPTPPRNTGELF
>TRBV7-2|once|TRBJ1-1
ASSLVAGVGTEAF
>TRBV6-1|-|TRBJ1-5
ASSEGSGGLPQH
>TRBV6-5|-|TRBJ2-2
ASRPRWDTGELF
>TRBV28|-|TRBJ1-5
ASSLWNSYQPQH
>TRBV2|-|TRBJ1-1
ASTGLTDEAF
>TRBV28|-|TRBJ1-5
ASSSGQGYLPQH
>TRBV5-1|-|TRBJ2-1
ASSLVGDQYNEQF
>TRBV28|-|TRBJ2-3
ASSAGGPGRDTQY
>TRBV5-4|-|TRBJ1-2
ASSLPNRGTSYGYT
>TRBV15|-|TRBJ1-4
ATSRTRSEAVGEKLF
>TRBV28|-|TRBJ2-7
ASSPLPGGRDEQY
>TRBV4-3|-|TRBJ2-7
ASSQEVGTSGRAYEQY
>TRBV5-6|-|TRBJ2-2
ASSLRRATNTGELF
>TRBV4-3|-|TRBJ1-6
ASSQEGYNSPLH
>TRBV6-1|-|TRBJ2-1
ASSEAEYRVVDEQF
>TRBV7-9|-|TRBJ2-5
ASSLVVLAEKETQY
>TRBV28|-|TRBJ1-5
ASKQGGYSNQPQH
>TRBV27|-|TRBJ2-7
ASRPLAGEYEQY
>TRBV30|-|TRBJ1-1
ARSVRVVRGLNLHTEAF
>TRBV28|-|TRBJ1-1
ASSLVRGDTEAF
>TRBV7-3|-|TRBJ2-3
ASSYVRGDTQY
>TRBV7-6|-|TRBJ2-7
ASSYAPLADYEQY
>TRBV19|-|TRBJ2-5
ASSTLSGMQKETQY
>TRBV30|-|TRBJ1-6
AWRGGLYNSPLH
>TRBV11-2|few|TRBJ1-1
ASSLDRNTEAF
>TRBV5-5|-|TRBJ1-5
ASSRDLRDQPQH
>TRBV28|-|TRBJ2-7
ASSFESYEQY
>TRBV7-9|few|TRBJ1-6
ASSLGRRGSTNSPLH
>TRBV19|-|TRBJ2-5
ASSIIGVQETQY
>TRBV5-1|-|TRBJ2-2
ASSLDSGGHGELF
>TRBV6-4|-|TRBJ1-6
ASNPPGQGRSPLH
>TRBV6-6|once|TRBJ1-2
ASSYSTVDYGYT
>TRBV9|-|TRBJ2-3
ASSAPSIAQY
>TRBV19|-|TRBJ1-2
ASSSSRKVLNYGYT
>TRBV6-5|-|TRBJ2-7
ASSPGTGLREQY
>TRBV5-1|-|TRBJ1-2
ASSLAASNYGYT
>TRBV10-1|-|TRBJ2-5
ASSTGGGQETQY
>TRBV6-6|-|TRBJ2-7
ASSSTTYEQY
>TRBV30|-|TRBJ1-4
ASTLLTSVNEKLF
>TRBV7-7|once|TRBJ2-1
ASSLGLAGINEQF
>TRBV6-5|once|TRBJ2-7
ASSYSARTYEQY
>TRBV5-1|-|TRBJ2-7
ASSLVRRGVYEQY
>TRBV6-1|-|TRBJ2-2
ASSEGRATGELF
>TRBV9|-|TRBJ2-5
ASSVGGGSGTQY
>TRBV27|-|TRBJ2-3
ASSLGRLAGADTQY
>TRBV12-5|-|TRBJ2-5
ASGLFAAGLETQY
>TRBV25-1|-|TRBJ1-6
ASSERALNSPLH
>TRBV5-1|-|TRBJ2-7
ASSPGQEFYEQY
>TRBV10-3|-|TRBJ1-1
AIWAGIMNTEAF
>TRBV4-3|-|TRBJ1-2
ASSQETHYGYT
>TRBV19|-|TRBJ1-1
ASRPDSFTEAF
>TRBV7-2|-|TRBJ2-3
ASSARTGEWTDTQY
>TRBV2|once|TRBJ2-2
ASSVVADTGELF